This T cell receptor (beta chain) appears in the sequencing data of a study of CD8 T cells in ankylosing spondylitis. Overall study results and limits: Reportedly, matched ankylosing spondylitis synovial fluid was significantly enriched for disease-linked clones. Roughly eight highly homologous variants made up a TCR beta motif that seemed to typify ankylosing spondylitis blood. Previous work reported some of these motif variants in the synovial fluid and blood of reactive arthritis.

The V and J ends lost 5 bases and 7 bases, in that order; junction bases with no gene match: 12. The germline V gene encodes CDR1 SGHTA and CDR2 FQGNSA. The CDR3 totals 17 residues. About this clonotype itself: Antigen specificity is unknown.

A single record per CDR3 protein comes from TCRdb applying MiXCR to the 5' RACE reads. The sample has fewer than 500,000 distinct CDR3 sequences; roughly 25% are singletons. The clonotype comes from a male donor with ankylosing spondylitis. Sequencing was performed on blood, either unsorted or a sorted T cell fraction (not recorded which). The genes are TRBV7-2 and TRBJ2-2; 11 nucleotides match TRBD1. The CDR3 reads CASSPLGQGARHGELFF. The CDR3 coding sequence is TGTGCCAGCAGCCCCCTCGGACAGGGGGCGCGTCACGGGGAGCTGTTTTTT.